The following is a T cell receptor beta chain sequence with its context. The target antigen is unknown. This sample is drawn from a study of cytomegalovirus exposure and HLA in healthy donors. PCR primers comprised 60 Vbeta and 13 Jbeta primers. The method was immunoSEQ multiplex PCR; TCRdb's version includes in-frame clones alone and lacks a portion of them. Of roughly 100,000 clones in the sample, around four fifths are singletons; the top ten hold about 9.1%. Study-level findings and limits: 150 to 200 TCR beta chains were listed as cytomegalovirus-associated. Clonal expansion, a later analysis showed, was greater in HLA-associated TCR beta chains than in equally common others.

The V and J ends lost 0 bases and 5 bases respectively, with 11 bases between them. There are 14 residues in the CDR3. CDR1 and CDR2 from the germline V gene are SGHRS and YFSETQ. This sequence was found in a woman in her thirties or forties in good health and CMV-seropositive. The V and J genes are TRBV5-1 and TRBJ2-5, with a tentative D call TRBD1 (6 bases). Sequenced sample: PBMCs. In DNA form, the CDR3 reads TGCGCCAGCAGCTTGGCACCTAGGGGGGAGACCCAGTACTTC. Protein: CASSLAPRGETQYF.